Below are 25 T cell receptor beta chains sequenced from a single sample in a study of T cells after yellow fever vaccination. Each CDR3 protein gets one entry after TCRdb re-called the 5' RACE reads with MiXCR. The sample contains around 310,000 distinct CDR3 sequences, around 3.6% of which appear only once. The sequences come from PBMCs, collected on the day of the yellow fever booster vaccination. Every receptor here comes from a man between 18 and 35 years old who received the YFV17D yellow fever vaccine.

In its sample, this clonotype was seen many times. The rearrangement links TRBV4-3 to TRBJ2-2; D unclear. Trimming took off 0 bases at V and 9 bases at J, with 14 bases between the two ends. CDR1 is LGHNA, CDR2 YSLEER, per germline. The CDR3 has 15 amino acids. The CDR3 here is CASSQEIVTTRELFF. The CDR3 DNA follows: TGCGCCAGCAGCCAAGAAATAGTGACCACGAGGGAGCTGTTTTTT.

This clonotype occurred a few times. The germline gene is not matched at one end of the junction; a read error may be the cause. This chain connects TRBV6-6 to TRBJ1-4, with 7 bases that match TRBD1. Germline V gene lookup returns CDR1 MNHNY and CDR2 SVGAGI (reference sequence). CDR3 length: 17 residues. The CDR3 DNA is TGTGCCAGCAGTCACTCCCTACAGGGGACAGCAAATGAAAAACTGTTTTTT. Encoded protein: CASSHSLQGTANEKLFF.

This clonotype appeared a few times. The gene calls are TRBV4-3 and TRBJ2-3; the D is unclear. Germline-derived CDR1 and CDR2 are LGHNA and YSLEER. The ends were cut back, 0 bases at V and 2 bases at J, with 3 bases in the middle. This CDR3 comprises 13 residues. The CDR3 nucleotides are TGCGCCAGCAGCCAAGACATCACAGATACGCAGTATTTT. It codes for CASSQDITDTQYF.

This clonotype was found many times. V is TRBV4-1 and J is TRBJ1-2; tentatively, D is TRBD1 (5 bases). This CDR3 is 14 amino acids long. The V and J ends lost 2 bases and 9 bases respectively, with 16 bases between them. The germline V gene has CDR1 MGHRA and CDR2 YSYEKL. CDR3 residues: CASSQPLVQGCYTF. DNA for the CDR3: TGCGCCAGCAGCCAACCCTTGGTCCAGGGATGCTACACCTTC.

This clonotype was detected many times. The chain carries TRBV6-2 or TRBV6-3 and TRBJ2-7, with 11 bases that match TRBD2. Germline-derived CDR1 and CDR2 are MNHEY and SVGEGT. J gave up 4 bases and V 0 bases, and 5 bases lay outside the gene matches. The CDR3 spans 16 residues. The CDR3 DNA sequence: TGTGCCAGCAGTTACTCGAAGACTAGCGGGGAGTACGAGCAGTACTTC. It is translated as CASSYSKTSGEYEQYF.

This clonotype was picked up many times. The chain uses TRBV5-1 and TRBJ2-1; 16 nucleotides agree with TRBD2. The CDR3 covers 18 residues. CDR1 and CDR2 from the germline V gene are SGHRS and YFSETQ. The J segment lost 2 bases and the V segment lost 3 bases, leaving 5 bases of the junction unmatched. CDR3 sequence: CASSSGLAGGSPYNEQFF. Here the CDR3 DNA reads TGCGCCAGCAGCTCGGGACTAGCGGGGGGGAGTCCCTACAATGAGCAGTTCTTC.

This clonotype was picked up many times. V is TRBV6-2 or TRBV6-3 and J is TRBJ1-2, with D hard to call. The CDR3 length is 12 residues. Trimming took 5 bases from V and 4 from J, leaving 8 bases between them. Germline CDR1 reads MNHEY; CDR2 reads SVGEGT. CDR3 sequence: CASSLDVYGYTF. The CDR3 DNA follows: TGTGCCAGCAGTCTGGACGTCTATGGCTACACCTTC.

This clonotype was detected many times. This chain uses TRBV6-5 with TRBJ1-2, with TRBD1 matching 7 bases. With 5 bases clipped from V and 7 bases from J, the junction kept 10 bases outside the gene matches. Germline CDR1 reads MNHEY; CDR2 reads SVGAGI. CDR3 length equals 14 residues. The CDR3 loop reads CASSRTGLASGYTF. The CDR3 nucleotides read TGTGCCAGCAGTCGGACAGGTCTGGCCTCTGGCTACACCTTC.

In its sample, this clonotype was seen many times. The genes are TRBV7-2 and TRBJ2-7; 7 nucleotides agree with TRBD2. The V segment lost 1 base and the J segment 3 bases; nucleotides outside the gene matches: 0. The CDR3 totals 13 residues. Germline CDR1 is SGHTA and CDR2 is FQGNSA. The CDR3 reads CASSLGGGYEQYF. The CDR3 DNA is TGTGCCAGCAGCTTAGGGGGGGGCTACGAGCAGTACTTC.

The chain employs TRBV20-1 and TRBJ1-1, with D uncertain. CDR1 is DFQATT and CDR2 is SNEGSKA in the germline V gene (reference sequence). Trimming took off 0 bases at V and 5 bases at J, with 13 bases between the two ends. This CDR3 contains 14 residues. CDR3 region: CSARDLRAGTEAFF. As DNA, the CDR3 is TGCAGTGCTAGAGATCTGAGGGCGGGGACTGAAGCTTTCTTT.

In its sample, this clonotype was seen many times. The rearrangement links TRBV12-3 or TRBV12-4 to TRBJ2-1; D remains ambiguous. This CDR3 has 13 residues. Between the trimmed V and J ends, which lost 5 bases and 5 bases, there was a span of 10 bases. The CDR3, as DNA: TGTGCCAGCAGTCCCCAAGTGAACAATGAGCAGTTCTTC. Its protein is CASSPQVNNEQFF.

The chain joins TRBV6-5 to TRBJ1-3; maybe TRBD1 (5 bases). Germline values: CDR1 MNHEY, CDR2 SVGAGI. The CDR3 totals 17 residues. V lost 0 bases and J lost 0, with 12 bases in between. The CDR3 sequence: CASSYSGTGPSGNTIYF. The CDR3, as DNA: TGTGCCAGCAGTTACTCCGGGACGGGGCCCTCTGGAAACACCATATATTTT.

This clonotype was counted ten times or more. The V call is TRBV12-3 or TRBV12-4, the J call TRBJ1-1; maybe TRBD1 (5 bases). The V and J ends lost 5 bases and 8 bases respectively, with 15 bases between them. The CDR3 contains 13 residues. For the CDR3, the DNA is TGTGCCAGCAGTCTGGTGGGGGGTGGGGAAGCTTTCTTT. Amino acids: CASSLVGGGEAFF.

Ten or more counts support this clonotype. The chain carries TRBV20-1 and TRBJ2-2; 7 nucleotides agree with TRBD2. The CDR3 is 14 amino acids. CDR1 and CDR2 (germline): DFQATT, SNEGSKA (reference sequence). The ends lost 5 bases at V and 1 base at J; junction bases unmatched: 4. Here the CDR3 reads CSAEAGLNTGELFF. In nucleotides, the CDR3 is TGCAGTGCTGAAGCGGGGTTGAACACCGGGGAGCTGTTTTTT.

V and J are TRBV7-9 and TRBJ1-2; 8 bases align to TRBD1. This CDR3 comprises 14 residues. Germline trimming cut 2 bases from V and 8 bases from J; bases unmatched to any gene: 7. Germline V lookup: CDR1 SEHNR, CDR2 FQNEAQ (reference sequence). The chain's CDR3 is CASSLMETGVGYTF. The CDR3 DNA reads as TGTGCCAGCAGCTTAATGGAGACAGGGGTGGGCTACACCTTC.

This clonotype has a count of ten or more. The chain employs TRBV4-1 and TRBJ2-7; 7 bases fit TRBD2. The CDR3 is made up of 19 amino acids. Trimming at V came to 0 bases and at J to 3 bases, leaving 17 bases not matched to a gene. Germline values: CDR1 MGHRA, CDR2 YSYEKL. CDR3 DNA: TGCGCCAGCAGCCAAGATATTTGGGGGAGACTAGCAGGCTTCTACGAGCAGTACTTC. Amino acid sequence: CASSQDIWGRLAGFYEQYF.

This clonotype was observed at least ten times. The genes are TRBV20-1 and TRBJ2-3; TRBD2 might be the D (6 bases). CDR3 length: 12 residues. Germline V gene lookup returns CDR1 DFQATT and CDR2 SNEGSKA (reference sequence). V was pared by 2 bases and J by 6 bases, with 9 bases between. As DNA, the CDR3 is TGCAGTGCTAGACTGGAGGGCGATACGCAGTATTTT. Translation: CSARLEGDTQYF.

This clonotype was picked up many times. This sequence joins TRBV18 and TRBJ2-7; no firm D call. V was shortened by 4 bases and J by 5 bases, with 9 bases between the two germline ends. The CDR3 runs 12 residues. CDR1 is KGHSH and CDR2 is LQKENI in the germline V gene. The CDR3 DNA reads TGTGCCAGCTCACTCTCGTCGGACGAGCAGTACTTC. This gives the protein CASSLSSDEQYF.

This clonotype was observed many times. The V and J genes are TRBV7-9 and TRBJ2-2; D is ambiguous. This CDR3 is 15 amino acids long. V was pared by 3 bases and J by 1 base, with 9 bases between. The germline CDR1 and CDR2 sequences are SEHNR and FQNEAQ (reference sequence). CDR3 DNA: TGTGCCAGCAGCTTTTGGGCGGTGAACACCGGGGAGCTGTTTTTT. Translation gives CASSFWAVNTGELFF.

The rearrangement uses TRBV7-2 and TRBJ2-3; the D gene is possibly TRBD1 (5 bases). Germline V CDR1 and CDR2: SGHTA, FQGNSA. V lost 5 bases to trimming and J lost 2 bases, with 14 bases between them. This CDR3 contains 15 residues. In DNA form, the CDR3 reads TGTGCCAGCAGCCTTACAGGTTTATACACAGATACGCAGTATTTT. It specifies CASSLTGLYTDTQYF.

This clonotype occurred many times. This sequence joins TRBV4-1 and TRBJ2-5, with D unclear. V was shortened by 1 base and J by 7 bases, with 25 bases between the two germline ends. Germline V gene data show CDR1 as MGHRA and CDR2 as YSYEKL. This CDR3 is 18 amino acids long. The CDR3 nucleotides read TGCGCCAGCAGCCAAGTCCCGCGAACCGGCATGTCCGATGGGACCCAGTACTTC. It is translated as CASSQVPRTGMSDGTQYF.

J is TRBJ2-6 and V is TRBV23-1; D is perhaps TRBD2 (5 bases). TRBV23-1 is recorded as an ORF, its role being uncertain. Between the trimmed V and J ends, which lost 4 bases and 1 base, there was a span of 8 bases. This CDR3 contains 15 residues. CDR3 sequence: CASSRGESGANVLTF. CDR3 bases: TGCGCCAGCAGTCGGGGAGAATCTGGGGCCAACGTCCTGACTTTC.

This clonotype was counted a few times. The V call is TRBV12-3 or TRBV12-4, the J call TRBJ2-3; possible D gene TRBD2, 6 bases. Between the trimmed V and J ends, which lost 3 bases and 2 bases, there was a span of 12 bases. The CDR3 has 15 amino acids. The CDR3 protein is CASSLEGTFTDTQYF. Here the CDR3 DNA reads TGTGCCAGCAGTTTGGAGGGGACCTTCACAGATACGCAGTATTTT.

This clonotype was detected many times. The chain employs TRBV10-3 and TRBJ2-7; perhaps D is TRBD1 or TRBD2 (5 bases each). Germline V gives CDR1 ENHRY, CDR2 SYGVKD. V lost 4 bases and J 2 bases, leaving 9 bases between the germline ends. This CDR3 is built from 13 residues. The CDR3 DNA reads TGTGCCATCAGTGTGGGGGATGCCTACGAGCAGTACTTC. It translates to CAISVGDAYEQYF.

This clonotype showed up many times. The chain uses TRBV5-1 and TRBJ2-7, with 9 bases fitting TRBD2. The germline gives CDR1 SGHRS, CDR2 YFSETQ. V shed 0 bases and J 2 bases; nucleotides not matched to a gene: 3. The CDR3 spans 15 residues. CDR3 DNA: TGCGCCAGCAGCTTGGGACTAGCGGAGACCTACGAGCAGTACGTC. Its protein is CASSLGLAETYEQYV.